This paragraph reports one T cell receptor (beta chain). What it binds is not known. The sample belongs to a study of CD8 T cells in Susac syndrome. Study-wide points: That the number of individuals in its TCR sequencing and HLA analysis was relatively small was acknowledged by the study.

Per the germline V gene, CDR1 is SGDLS and CDR2 is YYNGEE. The CDR3 consists of 16 residues. V lost 2 bases and J lost 4, with 18 bases in between. RNA in amounts of roughly 0.5 to 1 ug was reverse transcribed with random hexamers. TCRdb re-called the immunoSEQ multiplex PCR reads through MiXCR, storing one row per CDR3 protein. The sample records about 210,000 distinct CDR3 sequences, approximately 94% being singletons. This TCR was recovered from a human donor with Susac syndrome. The rearrangement joins TRBV9 to TRBJ2-5, with D tentatively TRBD2 (5 bases). The sequenced sample was CD4+ T cells from PBMCs. CDR3 nucleotide sequence: TGTGCCAGCAGCGTTGGAGTCGGCCCCGGAGGAGAGACCCAGTACTTC. Amino acids: CASSVGVGPGGETQYF.